One and the same sample provided the 24 T cell receptor beta chains below, sequenced in a study of breast tumors, draining lymph nodes, adjacent tissues. Each CDR3 protein is one row after TCRdb ran MiXCR on the multiplex PCR reads. The table has about 150,000 distinct CDR3 sequences, under 25% seen once. Samples came from axillary lymph nodes draining the breast cancer. Sequencing was performed on axillary lymph node tissue. The receptors here all came from a female donor with breast cancer. Some clones in this sample may be carry-over from other donors' samples.

This clonotype has at least ten counts. The chain uses TRBV4-3 and TRBJ2-2, with 7 bases lining up with TRBD2. CDR3 length equals 15 residues. V dropped 4 bases and J dropped 5; count of bases not matched to a gene: 7. In germline, CDR1 is LGHNA, CDR2 YSLEER. The CDR3, as DNA: TGCGCCAGCAGCCTATCGGGAGGCCGAACCGGGGAGCTGTTTTTT. Protein sequence: CASSLSGGRTGELFF.

This clonotype has a count of ten or more. This chain connects TRBV20-1 to TRBJ2-1, with TRBD2 matching over 15 bases. The V gene end was trimmed by 6 bases and the J gene end by 2 bases; junction bases not matched to a gene: 5. Germline CDR1 is DFQATT and CDR2 is SNEGSKA (reference sequence). The CDR3 covers 16 residues. Here the CDR3 DNA reads TGCAGTGCCCCGGGACTAGCGGGAGGTACCTACAATGAGCAGTTCTTC. Translation gives CSAPGLAGGTYNEQFF.

Details on this clonotype: Just one base apart from a much larger clone, this may be a read error. V and J are TRBV5-6 and TRBJ2-1; D might be TRBD1 or TRBD2, each matching 5 bases. The CDR3 consists of 15 residues. Germline V gives CDR1 SGHDT, CDR2 YYEEEE. Trimming removed 3 bases from V and 2 bases from J, with 12 bases in between. The CDR3 sequence is CASSWGSLPYNEQFF. The DNA for the CDR3 is TGTGCCAGCAGCTGGGGGTCCCTCCCCTACAATGAGCAGTTCTTC.

This clonotype appeared many times. The rearrangement uses TRBV11-2 and TRBJ2-1, with TRBD1 matching 8 bases. The CDR3 has 13 residues. From germline, CDR1 is SGHAT and CDR2 FQNNGV. V shed 4 bases and J 6 bases; nucleotides not matched to a gene: 2. As DNA, the CDR3 is TGTGCCAGCAGCTCCGACAGGGGCAATGAGCAGTTCTTC. It yields the protein CASSSDRGNEQFF.

Details on this clonotype: This may come from a read error, since a much larger clone is one base off. The chain combines TRBV13 with TRBJ2-1; tentative D call: TRBD2 (6 bases). This CDR3 region has 15 residues. Germline CDR1 and CDR2: PRHDT and FYEKMQ (reference sequence). CDR3 sequence (DNA): TGTGCCAGCAGTTCGGGACTTAACTCCTGCAATGAGCAGTTCTTC. Translation gives CASSSGLNSCNEQFF. Combining the CDR3 with reference TRBV13 and TRBJ2-1 gives the whole variable domain AAGVIQSPRHLIKEKRETATLKCYPIPRHDTVYWYQQGPGQDPQFLISFYEKMQSDKGSIPDRFSAQQFSDYHSELNMSSLELGDSALYFCASSSGLNSCNEQFFGPGTRLTVL.

This clonotype was counted ten times or more. The chain employs TRBV24-1 and TRBJ1-5; D gene unclear. Trimming took off 5 bases at V and 3 bases at J, with 7 bases between the two ends. Per germline, CDR1 KGHDR and CDR2 SFDVKD. The CDR3 is 13 residues long. The DNA of the CDR3 is TGTGCCACCAGTGGGGCAGACAATCAGCCCCAGCATTTT. Translating it yields CATSGADNQPQHF.

About this clonotype: It is likely a read error, because the conserved phenylalanine at the end of the CDR3 is missing. Because the CDR3's place on the DNA is in doubt, the DNA is left out and the CDR3 is given as listed by TCRdb. The V and J genes are TRBV7-2 and TRBJ2-5; the DNA was not used to check the table's D call, TRBD1. Termini included, the CDR3 measures 14 amino acids. Looked up from germline, CDR1 is SGHTA and CDR2 is FQGNSA. CDR3: CASSRQARRETQYL.

This clonotype occurred many times. The rearrangement links TRBV6-2 or TRBV6-3 to TRBJ2-2; 10 positions agree with TRBD1. Germline CDR1 is MNHEY and CDR2 is SVGEGT. J lost 5 bases, V lost 7 bases, and 13 bases had no gene match. The CDR3 consists of 17 residues. The CDR3 sequence is CASTRETGGVKTGELFF. CDR3 nucleotide sequence: TGTGCCAGCACCAGGGAGACAGGGGGCGTTAAAACCGGGGAGCTGTTTTTT.

This clonotype was picked up many times. At one of its ends the junction is not consistent with the germline gene, which may arise from a read error. The chain couples TRBV5-8 to TRBJ2-7, with unresolved D. Germline loops: CDR1 SGHTS, CDR2 YDEGEE. CDR3 length equals 11 residues. The CDR3 loop reads CASSLGQVWHF. CDR3 nucleotide sequence: TGTGCCAGCAGCTTGGGGCAGGTCTGGCACTTC.

This clonotype was found many times. This rearrangement joins TRBV12-3 or TRBV12-4 to TRBJ1-2, with 8 bases matching TRBD1. The CDR3 contains 15 residues. V lost 2 bases, J lost 8 bases, and 10 bases stayed unmatched. CDR3 nucleotides: TGTGCCAGCAGTTTACAGGGGGCCGGTTTGAGCGGCTACACCTTC. Its protein product is CASSLQGAGLSGYTF.

In this sample, this clonotype turned up a few times. The chain combines TRBV6-1 with TRBJ2-6; D gene unclear. Trimming shortened V by 7 bases and J by 0 bases, and 13 bases separated the two germline ends. Germline CDR1 and CDR2: MNHNS and SASEGT. The CDR3 length is 16 residues. This CDR3 is CASNMESASGANVLTF. CDR3 bases: TGTGCCAGCAACATGGAGAGTGCCTCTGGGGCCAACGTCCTGACTTTC.

This clonotype was seen ten or more times. This chain connects TRBV20-1 to TRBJ2-3; 8 bases line up with TRBD2. Germline CDR1 and CDR2: DFQATT and SNEGSKA (reference sequence). After removal of 4 bases from V and 4 bases from J, the junction contained 7 bases not matched to a gene. CDR3 length: 14 amino acids. CDR3 amino acids: CSATGTRGADTQYF. In nucleotides, the CDR3 is TGCAGTGCTACCGGGACTAGGGGCGCAGATACGCAGTATTTT.

V and J are TRBV7-2 and TRBJ2-5, with TRBD1 identical over 10 bases. Per germline, CDR1 SGHTA and CDR2 FQGNSA. The junction had 10 bases not matched to a gene; V was cut back by 5 bases and J by 4 bases. This CDR3 is 16 amino acids long. CDR3 in amino acids: CASSPGGTGAGETQYF. The CDR3 DNA reads as TGTGCCAGCAGCCCTGGGGGGACAGGGGCGGGAGAGACCCAGTACTTC.

This clonotype appeared many times. This sequence joins TRBV5-1 and TRBJ2-6; D is undetermined. Trimming stripped 2 bases from V and 0 bases from J, with 6 bases between. The CDR3 consists of 15 residues. In germline, CDR1 is SGHRS, CDR2 YFSETQ. CDR3 sequence: CASSFPNSGANVLTF. The CDR3 DNA reads as TGCGCCAGCAGCTTCCCGAACTCTGGGGCCAACGTCCTGACTTTC.

This clonotype was recorded many times. CDR3 sequence: CSVGAGTSYEQYF. For the CDR3, the DNA is TGCAGCGTTGGGGCGGGTACTTCCTACGAGCAGTACTTC. The chain joins TRBV29-1 to TRBJ2-7, with TRBD2 as a possible D gene (5 bases). The CDR3 has 13 residues. V lost 4 bases to trimming and J lost 1 base, with 11 bases between them. From germline, CDR1 is SQVTM and CDR2 ANQGSEA.

This clonotype was recorded at least ten times. The V and J genes are TRBV6-4 and TRBJ2-7, with 8 bases matching TRBD1. V trimming: 7 bases; J trimming: 4 bases; junction bases outside the gene matches: 6. Germline CDR1 reads MRHNA; CDR2 reads SNTAGT. There are 13 residues in the CDR3. The CDR3 region is CASIPTGEYEQYF. The CDR3 region has the DNA TGTGCCAGCATACCGACAGGGGAGTACGAGCAGTACTTC.

To note about this clonotype: At one boundary the junction diverges from the germline segment, which might be a read error. The gene calls are TRBV5-1 and TRBJ2-3, with no clear D. Germline V gene lookup returns CDR1 SGHRS and CDR2 YFSETQ. The CDR3 has 11 amino acids. The CDR3 sequence: CASGLADTQYF. The CDR3 DNA follows: TGCGCCAGCGGCTTGGCAGATACGCAGTATTTT.

This clonotype was counted at least ten times. This CDR3 is CASSHTAGGDTDTQYF. The CDR3 region has the DNA TGTGCCAGCAGTCACACAGCGGGAGGGGACACAGATACGCAGTATTTT. The V and J genes are TRBV6-5 and TRBJ2-3; 10 positions match TRBD2. Germline loops: CDR1 MNHEY, CDR2 SVGAGI. The CDR3 extends over 16 amino acids. V lost 5 bases to trimming and J lost 2 bases; unmatched junction nucleotides: 7.

Worth noting for this clonotype: This may arise from a read error, as a much more abundant clone is one base away. J is TRBJ2-1 and V is TRBV12-3 or TRBV12-4, with D maybe TRBD2 (5 bases). CDR3 length equals 16 residues. V was clipped by 2 bases and J by 3 bases, with 14 bases between them. CDR3 in DNA: TGTGCCAGCAGTTTAAGTAGCGAGAGAAGCTACAATGAGCAGTTCTTC. Protein sequence: CASSLSSERSYNEQFF.

This clonotype was recorded many times. The chain recombines TRBV19 with TRBJ2-7; TRBD2 matches 9 bases. This CDR3 is built from 15 residues. Germline values: CDR1 LNHDA, CDR2 SQIVND (reference sequence). V was clipped by 4 bases and J by 2 bases; unmatched bases: 6. The CDR3 region has the DNA TGTGCCAGTAGTACCCTAGCGGGACGAGCCTACGAGCAGTACTTC. Amino acids: CASSTLAGRAYEQYF.

This clonotype turned up a few times. The chain is built from TRBV5-8 and TRBJ2-4; tentative D call: TRBD1 (6 bases). The CDR3 has 16 residues. Germline lookup yields CDR1 SGHTS and CDR2 YDEGEE. V gave up 1 base and J gave up 3 bases, with 14 bases separating them. The DNA for the CDR3 is TGTGCCAGCAGCTTGTGGGGCCGGACAGACAAAAACATTCAGTACTTC. This encodes CASSLWGRTDKNIQYF.

This clonotype was seen ten or more times. The chain links TRBV6-2 or TRBV6-3 to TRBJ2-5; possibly TRBD1 for D (5 bases). Trimming cost V 2 bases and J 2 bases, with 15 bases left between them. Germline lookup yields CDR1 MNHEY and CDR2 SVGEGT. This CDR3 contains 16 residues. CDR3 DNA: TGTGCCAGCAGTTACCGGCTACGCGACAGACAAGAGACCCAGTACTTC. Its protein is CASSYRLRDRQETQYF.

In its sample, this clonotype was seen many times. V gene TRBV7-8 combines with J gene TRBJ2-3, with 7 positions matching TRBD2. Germline V gives CDR1 SGHVS, CDR2 FQNEAQ. This CDR3 is built from 15 residues. V trimming: 5 bases; J trimming: 4 bases; junction bases outside the gene matches: 9. CDR3 DNA: TGTGCCAGCAGCCAACTGACTAGCATGGCAGATACGCAGTATTTT. It encodes CASSQLTSMADTQYF.

This clonotype was observed a few times. CDR3 sequence reads: CASSLQGGNSYNEQFF. The CDR3 coding sequence is TGTGCCAGCAGTTTACAGGGCGGGAACTCCTACAATGAGCAGTTCTTC. V and J are TRBV27 and TRBJ2-1; TRBD2 might be the D (6 bases). The germline gives CDR1 MNHEY, CDR2 SMNVEV (reference sequence). V lost 2 bases to trimming and J lost 0 bases, with 11 bases between them. The CDR3 is 16 residues long.